The T cell receptor beta chain described here comes from a study of blood T cell repertoires in COVID-19. Across the whole study: The study drew acute and convalescent COVID-19 samples from the United States, Italy and Spain. Sources were T cells, B-cell-depleted T cells, or PBMCs; the material itself was cDNA or gDNA.

Recruited during active infection, patients (from Seattle) were subsequently followed longitudinally. Study processing details: Amplification of reference gene primers provided the estimated nucleated cell counts. Profiling relied on immunoSEQ multiplex PCR, and the TCRdb table lists in-frame clones only, not all of them. For V, J and clone size, that table is used; D and trimming come from the DNA. The table lists over 35,000 clones, 80% to 90% of them singletons. The CDR3 has 12 amino acids. The germline V gene has CDR1 KGHSH and CDR2 LQKENI. Trimming pared 5 bases from V and 12 bases from J, leaving 14 bases between.

The sequencing sample was made of peripheral blood. The chain is built from TRBV18 and TRBJ2-1, with D perhaps matching TRBD1 (6 bases). The clonotype comes from an elderly woman with COVID-19, enrolled during active disease. CDR3 residues: CASSGLGAVQFF. As DNA, the CDR3 is TGTGCCAGCTCAGGACTGGGGGCAGTGCAGTTCTTC.